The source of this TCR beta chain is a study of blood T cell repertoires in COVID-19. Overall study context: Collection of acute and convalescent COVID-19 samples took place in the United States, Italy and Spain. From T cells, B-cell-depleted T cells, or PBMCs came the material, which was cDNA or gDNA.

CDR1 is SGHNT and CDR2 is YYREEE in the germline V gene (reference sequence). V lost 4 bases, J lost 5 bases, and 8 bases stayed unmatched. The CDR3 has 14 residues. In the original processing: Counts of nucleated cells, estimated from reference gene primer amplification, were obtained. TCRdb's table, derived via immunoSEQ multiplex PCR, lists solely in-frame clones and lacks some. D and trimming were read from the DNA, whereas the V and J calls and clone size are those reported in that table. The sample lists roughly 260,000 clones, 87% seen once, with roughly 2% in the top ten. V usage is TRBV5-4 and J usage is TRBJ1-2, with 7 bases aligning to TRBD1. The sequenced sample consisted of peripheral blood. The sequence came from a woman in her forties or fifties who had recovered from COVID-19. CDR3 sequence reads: CASSVQGVEYGYTF. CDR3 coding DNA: TGTGCCAGCAGCGTGCAGGGGGTAGAATATGGCTACACCTTC.